Below, one T cell receptor (beta chain) is given with its context. This sample stems from a study of cytomegalovirus exposure and HLA in healthy donors. Both 60 Vbeta primers and 13 Jbeta primers went into the PCR. Methods used by the authors: Some 10 million of tens of millions of unique TCR beta chains were shared, per a later count. Measured with immunoSEQ multiplex PCR; TCRdb has only the in-frame clones, and not every one. Clonal size and the V and J genes are those of that table, whereas D and trimming came from the DNA. The top ten clones hold 1.8% of a sample with around 220,000 clones, about 70% of them seen once. Germline values: CDR1 MNHNY, CDR2 SVGAGI (reference sequence). The CDR3 loop spans 13 amino acids.

The origin of this receptor is a woman in her thirties in good health and CMV-seronegative. Sequenced material: PBMCs. This sequence joins TRBV6-6 and TRBJ2-5, with D perhaps matching TRBD1 (6 bases). The DNA end is a closer match to TRBJ2-7, so the J assignment may be wrong. The CDR3 DNA reads as TGTGCCAGCAGTACCGACAGGACCTACGAGCAGTACTTC. This gives the protein CASSTDRTYEQYF.